This is a list of T cell receptor beta chains from one sample in a study of blood T cell repertoires in COVID-19. Repertoires were generated with immunoSEQ multiplex PCR, while TCRdb's copy carries only in-frame clones and drops some. The sample has under 200,000 clones; 82% are singletons. Sequencing input: PBMCs or T cells enriched from blood (not recorded which). These receptors were obtained from a man in his fifties or sixties who had recovered from COVID-19. CDR3s include the opening cysteine and the closing phenylalanine or tryptophan. The D gene is left open where the match is weak. The size of a clone is reported for some rows only, either as once, few or many, or as a class for expanded clones.

clone size: once
V gene: TRBV19
J gene: TRBJ2-6
D gene: TRBD1
CDR3 protein: CASTGDSSGANVLTF
CDR3 DNA: TGTGCCAGCACAGGGGACAGCTCTGGGGCCAACGTCCTGACTTTC

clone size: NA
V gene: TRBV18
J gene: TRBJ2-7
D gene: TRBD2
CDR3 protein: CASSPLTRTSGNEQYF
CDR3 DNA: TGTGCCAGCTCACCACTAACTAGGACTAGCGGAAACGAGCAGTACTTC

clone size: NA
V gene: TRBV30
J gene: TRBJ1-1
D gene: NA
CDR3 protein: CAWSEDKAGWDTEAFF
CDR3 DNA: TGTGCCTGGAGTGAAGATAAGGCAGGGTGGGACACTGAAGCTTTCTTT

clone size: NA
V gene: TRBV10-3
J gene: TRBJ2-1
D gene: TRBD2
CDR3 protein: CAISGPEREGSYNEQFF
CDR3 DNA: TGTGCCATCAGTGGGCCTGAGCGGGAGGGCTCCTACAATGAGCAGTTCTTC

clone size: NA
V gene: TRBV6-5
J gene: TRBJ1-6
D gene: NA
CDR3 protein: CASRPPGVYNSPLHF
CDR3 DNA: TGTGCCAGCAGGCCCCCCGGGGTCTATAATTCACCCCTCCACTTT

clone size: NA
V gene: TRBV5-5
J gene: TRBJ1-4
D gene: TRBD1
CDR3 protein: CASSPDDRVSSEKLFF
CDR3 DNA: TGTGCCAGCAGCCCGGACGACAGGGTATCGAGTGAAAAACTGTTTTTT

clone size: NA
V gene: TRBV18
J gene: TRBJ2-5
D gene: TRBD1
CDR3 protein: CASSPPVDRGRTQYF
CDR3 DNA: TGTGCCAGCTCACCACCGGTGGACAGGGGGAGAACCCAGTACTTC

clone size: NA
V gene: TRBV7-8
J gene: TRBJ2-2
D gene: TRBD2
CDR3 protein: CASSLETSGWRELFF
CDR3 DNA: TGTGCCAGCAGCTTAGAGACTAGCGGTTGGCGGGAGCTGTTTTTT

clone size: NA
V gene: TRBV12-5
J gene: TRBJ1-5
D gene: NA
CDR3 protein: CASGLGQNGQPQHF
CDR3 DNA: TGTGCTAGTGGTTTGGGACAGAACGGTCAGCCCCAGCATTTT

clone size: NA
V gene: TRBV5-6
J gene: TRBJ1-6
D gene: NA
CDR3 protein: CASSLGRILNSPLHF
CDR3 DNA: TGTGCCAGCAGCTTGGGCAGGATTCTTAATTCACCCCTCCACTTT

clone size: NA
V gene: TRBV5-1
J gene: TRBJ1-2
D gene: NA
CDR3 protein: CASSLVGQVGAYGYTF
CDR3 DNA: TGCGCCAGCAGCTTGGTCGGGCAGGTTGGGGCCTATGGCTACACCTTC

clone size: NA
V gene: TRBV5-1
J gene: TRBJ2-1
D gene: TRBD1
CDR3 protein: CASSFRQGVYNEQFF
CDR3 DNA: TGCGCCAGCAGCTTCAGACAGGGTGTCTACAATGAGCAGTTCTTC